This passage covers 22 T cell receptor beta chains from one sample sequenced in a study of T cell responses to AZD1222 COVID-19 vaccine. The data were produced by immunoSEQ multiplex PCR, yet TCRdb's version contains in-frame clones alone and is incomplete. The sample yields approximately 150,000 clones, roughly 90% seen once. The sequencing used peripheral blood, collected 28 days after the second dose of the MenACWY control vaccine. The receptors stem from an adult who received the MenACWY meningococcal vaccine as a control.

This chain links TRBV16 with TRBJ2-3; a possible D gene is TRBD2 (6 bases). This CDR3 has 16 amino acids. Germline values: CDR1 KGHSY, CDR2 FQNENV. V was shortened by 4 bases and J by 4 bases, with 18 bases between the two germline ends. DNA for the CDR3: TGTGCCAGCAGCCGACCCGGGACTCCAAACCCAGATACGCAGTATTTT. Amino acid sequence: CASSRPGTPNPDTQYF.

About this clone itself: Within the sample, other DNA sequences also encode this same CDR3. This chain uses TRBV5-1 with TRBJ1-2; D is uncertain. The CDR3 has 14 residues. From germline, CDR1 is SGHRS and CDR2 YFSETQ. V lost 0 bases, J lost 0 bases, and 6 bases lay in between. CDR3 nucleotides: TGCGCCAGCAGCTTGGAAAGAGCTAACTATGGCTACACCTTC. Translated: CASSLERANYGYTF.

V and J are TRBV20-1 and TRBJ2-1; D is ambiguous. The length of the CDR3 is 11 residues. CDR1 DFQATT and CDR2 SNEGSKA come from the germline V gene (reference sequence). The germline V and J ends were trimmed by 6 bases and 3 bases, with 6 bases remaining between them. The CDR3, as DNA: TGCAGTGCGGAAAGCTACAATGAGCAGTTCTTC. This translates into CSAESYNEQFF.

The chain couples TRBV11-3 to TRBJ2-7, with D possibly being TRBD1 (5 bases). The V and J ends lost 4 bases and 5 bases respectively, with 18 bases between them. The CDR3 covers 15 residues. Germline CDR1 and CDR2: SGHNT and YENEEA. As DNA, the CDR3 is TGTGCCAGCAGCTCACAGGTTATTAAGGGCCACGAGCAGTACTTC. This codes for CASSSQVIKGHEQYF.

This clone appeared once. CDR3: CATSGAETQYF. The CDR3 DNA reads as TGTGCGACTAGCGGGGCGGAGACCCAGTACTTC. J is TRBJ2-5 and V is TRBV28; 11 bases match TRBD2. The germline V gene has CDR1 MDHEN and CDR2 SYDVKM. There are 11 residues in the CDR3. The complete variable domain, with remaining parts taken from reference TRBV28 and TRBJ2-5, reads DVKVTQSSRYLVKRTGEKVFLECVQDMDHENMFWYRQDPGLGLRLIYFSYDVKMKEKGDIPEGYSVSREKKERFSLILESASTNQTSMYLCATSGAETQYFGPGTRLLVL.

The V call is TRBV12-3 or TRBV12-4, the J call TRBJ2-5, with TRBD2 as a possible D gene (5 bases). The CDR3 is 13 amino acids. Trimming took off 6 bases at V and 4 bases at J, with 12 bases between the two ends. DNA for the CDR3: TGTGCCAGCAGCAGCGGTAGTGGAGAGACCCAGTACTTC. This translates into CASSSGSGETQYF.

The chain is built from TRBV19 and TRBJ1-1; TRBD1 is a possible D gene (5 bases). This CDR3 comprises 15 residues. V shed 6 bases and J shed 0 bases, with 14 bases lying between them. Looked up from germline, CDR1 is LNHDA and CDR2 is SQIVND (reference sequence). CDR3 protein: CASSGSTDLNTEAFF. As DNA, the CDR3 is TGTGCCAGTAGCGGTTCGACAGACCTGAACACTGAAGCTTTCTTT. Full variable domain (remainder filled in from reference TRBV19 and TRBJ1-1): DGGITQSPKYLFRKEGQNVTLSCEQNLNHDAMYWYRQDPGQGLRLIYYSQIVNDFQKGDIAEGYSVSREKKESFPLTVTSAQKNPTAFYLCASSGSTDLNTEAFFGQGTRLTVV.

Here the CDR3 reads CASSYTDSYFSNQPQHF. DNA for the CDR3: TGTGCCAGCAGTTACACGGACAGTTATTTTAGCAATCAGCCCCAGCATTTT. The chain joins TRBV6-2 or TRBV6-3 to TRBJ1-5; D is perhaps TRBD1 (6 bases). The CDR3 has 17 residues. CDR1 is MNHEY, CDR2 SVGEGT, per germline. V lost 2 bases and J lost 0, with 14 bases in between.

Only one count was recorded for this clone. The rearrangement links TRBV14 to TRBJ1-1; the match to TRBD1 covers 7 bases. This CDR3 spans 16 amino acids. CDR1 is SGHDN and CDR2 is FVKESK in the germline V gene. The trim removed 1 base at V and 5 bases at J, leaving 10 bases unmatched. CDR3 protein: CASSQVRPRGTTEAFF. The CDR3 bases are TGTGCCAGCAGCCAAGTCCGACCCAGGGGGACTACTGAAGCTTTCTTT.

V gene TRBV7-5 combines with J gene TRBJ2-7; the D call of TRBD1 is as the table states it, not checked on the DNA. TRBV7-5 represents a pseudogene. The CDR3 loop spans 14 amino acids. The CDR3 loop reads CARRLKTGVCEQYF. The CDR3 DNA follows: TGTGCCAGAAGACTTAAGACAGGGGTGTGCGAGCAGTACTTC.

The chain couples TRBV5-1 to TRBJ1-1, with D maybe TRBD1 (6 bases). Trimming cost V 2 bases and J 10 bases, with 12 bases left between them. Germline V gene data show CDR1 as SGHRS and CDR2 as YFSETQ. The CDR3 loop spans 12 amino acids. The CDR3 is CASSLTGSAAFF. The CDR3, as DNA: TGCGCCAGCAGCTTAACAGGGAGCGCAGCTTTCTTT.

The genes are TRBV24-1 and TRBJ2-3, with 7 positions matching TRBD1. This CDR3 region has 12 residues. The V and J ends lost 0 bases and 14 bases, in that order; junction bases with no gene match: 4. Germline loops: CDR1 KGHDR, CDR2 SFDVKD. The CDR3: CATSDLQGERYF. The CDR3 DNA follows: TGTGCCACCAGTGATTTGCAGGGGGAACGGTATTTT.

The chain carries TRBV6-6 and TRBJ1-1; a weak D match, TRBD1 (6 bases). V was clipped by 0 bases and J by 0 bases, with 8 bases between them. Germline values: CDR1 MNHNY, CDR2 SVGAGI (reference sequence). The CDR3 loop spans 15 amino acids. The CDR3 protein is CASSYSQGMNTEAFF. The CDR3 DNA reads TGTGCCAGCAGTTACTCGCAGGGGATGAACACTGAAGCTTTCTTT.

In nucleotides, the CDR3 is TGTGCCAGCAGCGTAGACCGGGGGGCCCAGTACTTC. Residues: CASSVDRGAQYF. The chain has TRBV9 and TRBJ2-5; 7 bases are shared with TRBD2. This CDR3 has 12 amino acids. V lost 0 bases to trimming and J lost 9 bases; unmatched junction nucleotides: 2. The germline V gene encodes CDR1 SGDLS and CDR2 YYNGEE.

J is TRBJ1-2 and V is TRBV7-2, with D tentatively TRBD1 (6 bases). There are 15 residues in the CDR3. Trimming left V 1 base short and J 7 bases short, with 16 bases between. CDR1 SGHTA and CDR2 FQGNSA come from the germline V gene. CDR3 coding DNA: TGTGCCAGCAGCTTAGATTACCAGGGGATGCGTGGCTACACCTTC. It codes for CASSLDYQGMRGYTF.

The V and J genes are TRBV7-2 and TRBJ2-7; D may be TRBD2 (6 bases). Looked up from germline, CDR1 is SGHTA and CDR2 is FQGNSA. The V end was cut by 4 bases, the J end by 6 bases, with 31 bases between. This CDR3 contains 19 residues. The CDR3 DNA sequence: TGTGCCAGCAGCTCCATGGATCTTTCGCTGGGGCGGGACCCCCTCGAGCAGTACTTC. It codes for CASSSMDLSLGRDPLEQYF.

This clone came up once. The chain combines TRBV4-1 with TRBJ1-5; the match to TRBD1 covers 7 bases. CDR1 is MGHRA and CDR2 is YSYEKL in the germline V gene. The CDR3 contains 15 residues. The V segment lost 2 bases and the J segment 1 base; nucleotides outside the gene matches: 2. The CDR3 DNA follows: TGCGCCAGCAGCCAAAGGGACAGAAGCAATCAGCCCCAGCATTTT. Translation: CASSQRDRSNQPQHF.

The chain is built from TRBV11-3 and TRBJ2-5, with D uncertain. Germline lookup yields CDR1 SGHNT and CDR2 YENEEA. V lost 1 base and J lost 6, with 9 bases in between. The CDR3 has 13 amino acids. The CDR3: CASSLGPDKTQYF. As DNA, the CDR3 is TGTGCCAGCAGCTTAGGGCCAGATAAGACCCAGTACTTC.

Note on this clone: The identical CDR3 is also encoded by other nucleotide sequences in the sample. The V gene is TRBV18, the J gene TRBJ1-3; 7 nucleotides match TRBD1. J was trimmed by 4 bases and V by 2 bases; bases with no gene match: 5. The CDR3 spans 15 residues. Germline CDR1 is KGHSH and CDR2 is LQKENI. The CDR3 reads CASSPDRATGNTIYF. The DNA for the CDR3 is TGTGCCAGCTCACCAGACAGGGCTACAGGAAACACCATATATTTT.

The V gene is TRBV5-1, the J gene TRBJ2-2; either TRBD1 or TRBD2 may supply D (5 bases each). CDR1 and CDR2 (germline): SGHRS, YFSETQ. This CDR3 region has 15 residues. V was clipped by 0 bases and J by 3 bases, with 9 bases between them. CDR3 protein: CASSLAVGDTGELFF. Here the CDR3 DNA reads TGCGCCAGCAGCTTGGCGGTGGGGGACACCGGGGAGCTGTTTTTT.

The chain combines TRBV19 with TRBJ2-7, with D possibly being TRBD2 (6 bases). The V end was cut by 3 bases, the J end by 2 bases, with 11 bases between. Germline assignment: CDR1 LNHDA and CDR2 SQIVND (reference sequence). The length of the CDR3 is 14 residues. This chain's CDR3 is CASSIGGRAYEQYF. In nucleotides, the CDR3 is TGTGCCAGTAGTATCGGAGGGAGAGCCTACGAGCAGTACTTC.

The chain's CDR3 is CASSPGLAGKTGELFF. The CDR3 nucleotides read TGCGCCAGCAGCCCAGGACTAGCGGGAAAGACCGGGGAGCTGTTTTTT. The chain uses TRBV4-1 and TRBJ2-2; 12 nucleotides match TRBD2. The V gene's germline CDR1 is MGHRA and CDR2 YSYEKL. CDR3 length equals 16 residues. Trimming took 4 bases from V and 5 from J; bases not matched to a gene: 5.